These T cell receptor beta chains were read from a single sample in a study of OX40 agonist ivuxolimab in advanced cancers. The method was immunoSEQ multiplex PCR; TCRdb's version includes in-frame clones alone and lacks a portion of them. Of about 82,000 clones listed, 75% to 90% are singletons. The sequences come from CD4+ or CD8+ T cells sorted from blood, collected in a trial of the OX40 agonist ivuxolimab. The receptors come from an adult with an advanced solid tumor such as melanoma, head and neck, liver or kidney cancer. Each CDR3 is given with its conserved first and last residue. A D gene is named only where the DNA matches it firmly. Clone size appears in some rows only: once, few, many, or a class for an expanded clone.

J: TRBJ1-1; size: .; D: .; V: TRBV11-2; CDR3: CASSLGGAAEAFF; DNA: TGTGCCAGCAGCTTGGGGGGGGCGGCTGAAGCTTTCTTT
J: TRBJ1-6; size: .; D: TRBD1; V: TRBV7-8; CDR3: CASSARTGGAGSPLHF; DNA: TGTGCCAGCAGCGCCCGGACAGGGGGCGCGGGGTCACCCCTCCACTTT
J: TRBJ2-3; size: .; D: TRBD2; V: TRBV7-2; CDR3: CASSLAASGGGPDTQYF; DNA: TGTGCCAGCAGCTTAGCGGCTAGCGGGGGTGGTCCAGATACGCAGTATTTT
J: TRBJ2-2; size: .; D: .; V: TRBV5-1; CDR3: CASSPGPGSGELFF; DNA: TGCGCCAGCAGCCCGGGACCAGGGAGTGGGGAGCTGTTTTTT
J: TRBJ2-7; size: .; D: .; V: TRBV7-7; CDR3: CASSVGWRDEQYF; DNA: TGTGCCAGCAGCGTTGGGTGGAGAGACGAGCAGTACTTC
J: TRBJ1-1; size: few; D: .; V: TRBV10-3; CDR3: CASSTAENTEAFF; DNA: TGTGCCTCCTCAACGGCGGAGAACACTGAAGCTTTCTTT
J: TRBJ1-2; size: .; D: TRBD1; V: TRBV29-1; CDR3: CSGGQGNLYGYTF; DNA: TGCAGCGGAGGACAGGGTAATTTGTATGGCTACACCTTC
J: TRBJ2-1; size: .; D: .; V: TRBV10-1; CDR3: CASNTGTPRKSSSYNEQFF; DNA: TGCGCCAGCAACACGGGGACCCCCCGAAAATCCAGCTCCTACAATGAGCAGTTCTTC
J: TRBJ2-5; size: .; D: TRBD2; V: TRBV7-2; CDR3: CASSSDRGLAGGISRTQYF; DNA: TGTGCCAGCAGCTCCGACAGGGGACTAGCGGGGGGGATTAGTAGGACCCAGTACTTC
J: TRBJ2-1; size: .; D: .; V: TRBV30; CDR3: CAWSVGDYNEQFF; DNA: TGTGCCTGGAGTGTTGGGGATTACAATGAGCAGTTCTTC
J: TRBJ2-7; size: .; D: TRBD2; V: TRBV7-2; CDR3: CASSRTSGGASSSYEQYF; DNA: TGTGCCAGCAGCCGGACTAGCGGGGGGGCTAGTAGCTCCTACGAGCAGTACTTC